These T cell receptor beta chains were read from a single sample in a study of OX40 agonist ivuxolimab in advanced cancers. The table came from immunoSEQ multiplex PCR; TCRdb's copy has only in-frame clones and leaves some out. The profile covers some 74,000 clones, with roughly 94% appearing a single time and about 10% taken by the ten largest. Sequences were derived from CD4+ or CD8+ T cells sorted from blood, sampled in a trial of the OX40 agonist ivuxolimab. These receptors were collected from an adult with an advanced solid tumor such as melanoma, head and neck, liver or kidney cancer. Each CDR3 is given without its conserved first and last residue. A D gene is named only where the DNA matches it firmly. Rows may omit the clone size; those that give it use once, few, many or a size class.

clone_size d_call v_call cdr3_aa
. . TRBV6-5 ASSFPGRNEKLF
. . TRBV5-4 ASSLGGSTDTQY
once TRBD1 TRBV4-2 ASRERGTEGTGELF
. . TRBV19 ASSSQGGTNTEAF
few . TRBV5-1 ASSWGGQLYEQY
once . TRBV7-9 ASSLPGTYEQY
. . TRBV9 ASSPSQRGNTEAF
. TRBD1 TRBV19 ASSFSRTGYGYT
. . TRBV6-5 ASSYGDTEAF
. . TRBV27 ASGGSGNQPQH
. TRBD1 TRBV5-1 ASTVTGEGTEAF
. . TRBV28 ASSPPSNQPQH
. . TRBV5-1 ASSPPRYEQY
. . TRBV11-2 ASRATGNVLF
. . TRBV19 ASSLSGDFYNSPLH
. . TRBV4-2 ASSQSAAYQETQY
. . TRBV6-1 ASSEMRGAAETQY
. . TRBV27 ASRLQGRLYEQY
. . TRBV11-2 ASRSAMAEQY
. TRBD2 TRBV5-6 ASSLVGTSGTQY
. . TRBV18 ASSPMTYNEQF
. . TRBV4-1 ASRRMGDTEAF
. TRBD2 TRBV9 ASSGLGGAYPEF
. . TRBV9 ASSVGGVGNTIY
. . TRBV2 ATRETFGHEQF
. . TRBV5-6 ASSWGNTEAF